This section outlines one T cell receptor beta chain sequence together with its context. Germline CDR1 reads SNHLY; CDR2 reads FYNNEI. The CDR3 is 13 amino acids. Germline trimming cut 7 bases from V and 4 bases from J; bases unmatched to any gene: 5. The data belong to a study of T cell responses to AZD1222 COVID-19 vaccine. Study information: Analysis merged second doses at about 4 or about 12 weeks.

Only in-frame clones appear in the TCRdb table, and some are missing; sequencing was by immunoSEQ multiplex PCR. The repertoire holds 120,000 or so clones, approximately 83% seen once, with about 8.5% in the top ten. The chain is built from TRBV2 and TRBJ2-7; 9 bases agree with TRBD1. Specimen: peripheral blood, collected on day 0 of AZD1222 vaccination. This sequence originates from an adult in good health. Written as DNA, the CDR3 is TGTGCCAGCACTGGACAGGGGCGGTACGAGCAGTACTTC. Translated: CASTGQGRYEQYF.